The next 6 T cell receptor beta chains were all read from a single sample in a study of Ad26.COV2.S vaccination and SARS-CoV-2 variants. Treatment specified: roughly 20 received Ad26.COV2.S at low or high dose, single or two shots; 5 received placebo; per-sample allocation not given. Following the first vaccine or placebo injection, samples were taken on day 63. The protocol was immunoSEQ multiplex PCR, while the TCRdb copy is restricted to in-frame clones and leaves out a portion. The sample includes around 400,000 clones, about 83% of them seen just once. The starting material was peripheral blood, obtained in a trial of Ad26.COV2.S vaccine versus placebo. The source of these receptors is a person aged 18-60 years who received the Ad26.COV2.S COVID-19 vaccine or a placebo.

The chain recombines TRBV4-3 with TRBJ1-6, with TRBD1 matching 8 bases. CDR1 is LGHNA, CDR2 YSLEER, per germline. CDR3 length: 14 residues. V gave up 3 bases and J gave up 7 bases; unmatched junction bases: 2. This CDR3 reads CASSQGQENSPLHF. CDR3 coding DNA: TGCGCCAGCAGCCAGGGACAGGAGAATTCACCCCTCCACTTT.

This chain connects TRBV6-5 to TRBJ2-5; tentative D call: TRBD2 (6 bases). The CDR3 has 15 residues. Per the germline V gene, CDR1 is MNHEY and CDR2 is SVGAGI. The germline V and J ends were trimmed by 10 bases and 1 base, with 19 bases remaining between them. CDR3 loop: CATAAGTAPQETQYF. The CDR3 DNA follows: TGTGCCACCGCAGCAGGGACTGCCCCCCAAGAGACCCAGTACTTC.

This chain joins TRBV5-5 and TRBJ1-4; no clear D. The V end was cut by 1 base, the J end by 12 bases, with 7 bases between. The germline V gene has CDR1 SGHKS and CDR2 YYEKEE (reference sequence). The CDR3 sequence is 11 residues long. This chain's CDR3 is CASSLTTELFF. CDR3 nucleotide sequence: TGTGCCAGCAGCTTGACAACGGAACTGTTTTTT. Variable domain in full (rest from reference TRBV5-5 and TRBJ1-4): DAGVTQSPTHLIKTRGQQVTLRCSPISGHKSVSWYQQVLGQGPQFIFQYYEKEERGRGNFPDRFSARQFPNYSSELNVNALLLGDSALYLCASSLTTELFFGSGTQLSVL.

The genes are TRBV9 and TRBJ1-1; no firm D call. V lost 4 bases to trimming and J lost 11 bases, with 15 bases between them. The CDR3 length is 12 residues. The germline gives CDR1 SGDLS, CDR2 YYNGEE. The CDR3: CASSSSTVGAFF. In DNA form, the CDR3 reads TGTGCCAGCAGCTCAAGTACCGTGGGGGCTTTCTTT.

This chain links TRBV4-1 with TRBJ2-2; no definite D call. V lost 1 base and J 5 bases, leaving 11 bases between the germline ends. CDR3 length: 15 amino acids. Per the germline V gene, CDR1 is MGHRA and CDR2 is YSYEKL. The CDR3 loop is CASSQAGIGTGELFF. As DNA, the CDR3 is TGCGCCAGCAGCCAAGCAGGTATCGGAACCGGGGAGCTGTTTTTT.

The chain combines TRBV19 with TRBJ1-1, with TRBD1 matching 9 bases. J was trimmed by 4 bases and V by 9 bases; bases with no gene match: 9. Germline CDR1 reads LNHDA; CDR2 reads SQIVND (reference sequence). This CDR3 has 14 amino acids. The CDR3 region is CASHFNRGRTEAFF. CDR3 DNA: TGTGCCAGCCACTTTAACAGGGGGCGCACTGAAGCTTTCTTT. Drawing the rest from reference TRBV19 and TRBJ1-1, the complete variable domain is DGGITQSPKYLFRKEGQNVTLSCEQNLNHDAMYWYRQDPGQGLRLIYYSQIVNDFQKGDIAEGYSVSREKKESFPLTVTSAQKNPTAFYLCASHFNRGRTEAFFGQGTRLTVV.